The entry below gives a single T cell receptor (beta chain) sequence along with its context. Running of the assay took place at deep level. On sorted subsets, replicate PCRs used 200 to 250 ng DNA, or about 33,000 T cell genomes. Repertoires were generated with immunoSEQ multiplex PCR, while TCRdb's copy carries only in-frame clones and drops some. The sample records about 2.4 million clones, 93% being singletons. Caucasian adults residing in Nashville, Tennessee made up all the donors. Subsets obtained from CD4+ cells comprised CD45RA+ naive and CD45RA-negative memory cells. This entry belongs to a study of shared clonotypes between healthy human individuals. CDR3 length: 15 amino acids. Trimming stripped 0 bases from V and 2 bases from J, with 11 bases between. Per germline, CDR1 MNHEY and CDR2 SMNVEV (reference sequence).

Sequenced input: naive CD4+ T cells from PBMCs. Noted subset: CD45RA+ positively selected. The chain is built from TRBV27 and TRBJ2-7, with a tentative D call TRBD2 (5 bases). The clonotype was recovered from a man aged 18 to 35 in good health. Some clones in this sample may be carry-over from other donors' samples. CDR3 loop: CASSLSGSWAYEQYF. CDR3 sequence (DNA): TGTGCCAGCAGTTTATCGGGGAGTTGGGCCTACGAGCAGTACTTC.